Each of the 11 T cell receptor beta chains below was sequenced from the same sample in a study of blood T cell repertoires in COVID-19. The data were produced by immunoSEQ multiplex PCR, yet TCRdb's version contains in-frame clones alone and is incomplete. The sample yields fewer than 250,000 clones, around four fifths seen once. Sequencing used peripheral blood. These receptors all stem from a man aged 55-75 years with COVID-19, enrolled during active disease.

V and J are TRBV30 and TRBJ2-1; D uncertain. Trimming pared 3 bases from V and 8 bases from J, leaving 11 bases between. The CDR3 sequence is 12 residues long. Germline values: CDR1 GTSNPN, CDR2 SVGIG (reference sequence). The CDR3 DNA reads as TGTGCCTGGAGAAAACTATCCGATGAGCAGTTCTTC. Translating it yields CAWRKLSDEQFF. The entire variable domain, with the rest obtained from reference TRBV30 and TRBJ2-1, is as follows: SQTIHQWPATLVQPVGSPLSLECTVEGTSNPNLYWYRQAAGRGLQLLFYSVGIGQISSEVPQNLSASRPQDRQFILSSKKLLLSDSGFYLCAWRKLSDEQFFGPGTRLTVL.

This chain uses TRBV7-2 with TRBJ1-4; TRBD1 agrees at 8 bases. There are 14 residues in the CDR3. Germline CDR1 reads SGHTA; CDR2 reads FQGNSA. The J segment lost 4 bases and the V segment lost 5 bases, leaving 3 bases of the junction unmatched. The CDR3 here is CASSRTGFNEKLFF. The CDR3 coding sequence is TGTGCCAGCAGCCGGACAGGGTTTAATGAAAAACTGTTTTTT.

V usage is TRBV27 and J usage is TRBJ2-3; no clear D. Germline V lookup: CDR1 MNHEY, CDR2 SMNVEV (reference sequence). V was trimmed by 10 bases and J by 1 base, leaving 15 bases between them. This CDR3 has 14 residues. This CDR3 reads CAITLGLCTDTQYF. The CDR3, as DNA: TGTGCCATAACGCTTGGCCTTTGCACAGATACGCAGTATTTT.

The sample holds one count of this clone. The J gene is TRBJ2-1, the V gene TRBV23-1; the match to TRBD2 covers 10 bases. TRBV23-1 qualifies as an ORF whose function is uncertain. V lost 3 bases, J lost 10 bases, and 9 bases stayed unmatched. The CDR3 is made up of 15 amino acids. The CDR3 sequence: CASSHGRAGGREQFF. The CDR3 bases are TGCGCCAGCAGTCATGGTAGAGCGGGAGGGCGAGAGCAGTTCTTC.

About this clone: The sample contains more than one DNA sequence encoding this CDR3. The chain links TRBV28 to TRBJ1-2; TRBD1 matches 8 bases. This CDR3 has 15 amino acids. With 1 base clipped from V and 2 bases from J, the junction kept 3 bases outside the gene matches. Germline CDR1 is MDHEN and CDR2 is SYDVKM. The DNA of the CDR3 is TGTGCCAGCAGTTTATCAGGGGGCGCAAACTATGGCTACACCTTC. As protein: CASSLSGGANYGYTF.

This clone turned up a few times. The same CDR3 can be traced to other DNA sequences in this sample. This chain connects TRBV7-9 to TRBJ1-2; D may be TRBD1 (6 bases). Looked up from germline, CDR1 is SEHNR and CDR2 is FQNEAQ (reference sequence). The V end was cut by 5 bases, the J end by 2 bases, with 9 bases between. This CDR3 region has 13 residues. Written as DNA, the CDR3 is TGTGCCAGCAGCCTCGGACAGAACTATGGCTACACCTTC. It is translated as CASSLGQNYGYTF.

The CDR3 loop is CASRRQALSYNEQFF. DNA for the CDR3: TGTGCCAGCAGGAGACAGGCACTCTCCTACAATGAGCAGTTCTTC. V usage is TRBV2 and J usage is TRBJ2-1; D perhaps matches TRBD1 (6 bases). The CDR3 has 15 amino acids. Per germline, CDR1 SNHLY and CDR2 FYNNEI. V lost 6 bases, J lost 0 bases, and 12 bases lay in between.

The V gene is TRBV6-5, the J gene TRBJ1-1; the match to TRBD1 covers 9 bases. The CDR3 loop spans 15 amino acids. V was pared by 6 bases and J by 6 bases, with 11 bases of the junction left unmatched. Germline loops: CDR1 MNHEY, CDR2 SVGAGI. The CDR3 region is CASRGDREGFPEAFF. The CDR3 bases are TGTGCCAGCAGGGGGGACAGGGAGGGTTTCCCTGAAGCTTTCTTT.

V usage is TRBV19 and J usage is TRBJ2-1; 7 bases fit TRBD1. The CDR3 has 14 residues. With 3 bases clipped from V and 4 bases from J, the junction kept 3 bases outside the gene matches. Germline values: CDR1 LNHDA, CDR2 SQIVND (reference sequence). CDR3 nucleotide sequence: TGTGCCAGTAGTATCGAGACAGGGTACAATGAGCAGTTCTTC. Its protein is CASSIETGYNEQFF.

The rearrangement links TRBV20-1 to TRBJ1-2; D unclear. The V gene lost 2 bases and the J gene lost 4 bases, with 5 bases spanning the gap. Germline V gene data show CDR1 as DFQATT and CDR2 as SNEGSKA (reference sequence). The CDR3 is 11 residues long. DNA for the CDR3: TGCAGTGCTAGAACAAGCTATGGCTACACCTTC. Translated: CSARTSYGYTF.

This chain uses TRBV12-5 with TRBJ1-4; 9 bases line up with TRBD1. CDR3 length: 16 amino acids. Trimming took 0 bases from V and 8 from J; bases not matched to a gene: 7. Germline V gives CDR1 LGHNT, CDR2 FRNRAP. For the CDR3, the DNA is TGTGCTAGTGGTTTGGTAGCCGGGACAGGGAGAGAAAAACTGTTTTTT. Translating gives CASGLVAGTGREKLFF.